Many counts were recorded for the clone carrying this T cell receptor (beta chain). Its target is not known. About 540 ng RNA was reverse transcribed with alpha and beta constant-region primers. Separate chain-specific third strand synthesis with multiplexing indices produced the alpha and beta libraries. MiXCR, run by TCRdb on the 5' RACE reads, gives a single entry per CDR3 protein. The sample consists of some 20,000 distinct CDR3 sequences, approximately 7.7% of them appearing once. Roughly three months, about 14 weeks, into antiretroviral therapy, follow-up blood was collected. No cell fractionation was done, so the repertoire covers all unsorted peripheral blood T cells. V was pared by 4 bases and J by 4 bases, with 13 bases between. Germline V gene data show CDR1 as SGHAT and CDR2 as FQNNGV. The CDR3 loop spans 14 amino acids. The record originates from a study of HIV-infected patients and healthy controls. Study background: About 70% of the sixteen became undetectable by the second bleed, and all after another year of therapy.

Study-level results: HLA types of the donors remained undetermined. Eight alpha and eight beta V genes differed significantly in mean usage between HIV-infected patients and controls.

Specimen: blood, collected during antiretroviral therapy. The TCR was taken from an adult with HIV infection. The chain recombines TRBV11-2 with TRBJ1-2; D remains unclear. In DNA form, the CDR3 reads TGTGCCAGCAGCTCCCCTAATTCAGCCTATGGCTACACCTTC. This encodes CASSSPNSAYGYTF.